This TCR beta chain derives from a study of identical twins. The CDR3 extends over 17 amino acids. Looked up from germline, CDR1 is MNHEY and CDR2 is SVGEGT. Trimming cost V 4 bases and J 4 bases; bases outside gene matches: 15. TCRdb analysed the 5' RACE reads with MiXCR anew, one entry per CDR3 protein. The table records 690,000 or so distinct CDR3 sequences, roughly 6% of them present only once. General study findings and limits: Insertions were fewer in abundant cord blood beta clonotypes, whereas memory repertoires showed none of this pattern. With beta out-of-frame sequences, excess sharing by twins was weaker. Out-of-frame alpha sequences common to twins exhibited a surplus of low generation probability.

Concerning this clonotype: Its target is unknown.

The source is a man aged 18 to 35 in good health. The rearrangement uses TRBV6-2 or TRBV6-3 and TRBJ1-2; 7 bases line up with TRBD1. Material for sequencing was naive T cells sorted from blood. CDR3 DNA: TGTGCCAGCAGTTTGACAGGGACATCTCGGCGGGGCTATGGCTACACCTTC. This encodes CASSLTGTSRRGYGYTF.